A selection of T cell receptor beta chains follows, all from one sample in a study of T cells after yellow fever vaccination. Each CDR3 protein is one row after TCRdb ran MiXCR on the 5' RACE reads. The sample contains some 300,000 distinct CDR3 sequences, roughly 8.6% of which appear only once. Sequencing was performed on PBMCs, taken about 49 days after the first yellow fever vaccination. Receptors originate from a man between 18 and 29 years old who received the YFV17D yellow fever vaccine. Both conserved end residues are part of each CDR3. A D gene is named only where the DNA matches it firmly. Size is omitted from some rows. Given values are once, few, many or a class for expanded clones.

V gene: TRBV7-2; clone size: many; D gene: TRBD1; J gene: TRBJ1-5; CDR3 DNA: TGTGCCAGCAGCCATACAGGGGTAGGGGATCAGCCCCAGCATTTT; CDR3 protein: CASSHTGVGDQPQHF
V gene: TRBV18; clone size: few; D gene: NA; J gene: TRBJ1-2; CDR3 DNA: TGTGCCAGCTCACCAGGGGGAGACAGTTATGGCTACACCTTC; CDR3 protein: CASSPGGDSYGYTF
V gene: TRBV20-1; clone size: few; D gene: NA; J gene: TRBJ2-3; CDR3 DNA: TGCAGTGCTAGAGATCCAGAGGGAGCGGGAGATACGCAGTATTTT; CDR3 protein: CSARDPEGAGDTQYF
V gene: TRBV29-1; clone size: NA; D gene: NA; J gene: TRBJ1-2; CDR3 DNA: TGCAGCGTTGAATATCGTCCCCAGAATGGCTACACCTTC; CDR3 protein: CSVEYRPQNGYTF
V gene: TRBV18; clone size: NA; D gene: NA; J gene: TRBJ2-5; CDR3 DNA: TGTGCCAGCTCACCACTGGGGACGGAAGAGACCCAGTACTTC; CDR3 protein: CASSPLGTEETQYF
V gene: TRBV10-1; clone size: NA; D gene: TRBD2; J gene: TRBJ2-3; CDR3 DNA: TGCGCCAGCAGTGAGTCAGCGGGGGGGCCTAGCACAGATACGCAGTATTTT; CDR3 protein: CASSESAGGPSTDTQYF
V gene: TRBV4-3; clone size: once; D gene: NA; J gene: TRBJ2-3; CDR3 DNA: TGCGCCAGCAGCCAATCGCGAGGGGGCACAGATACGCAGTATTTT; CDR3 protein: CASSQSRGGTDTQYF
V gene: TRBV30; clone size: NA; D gene: NA; J gene: TRBJ2-5; CDR3 DNA: TGTGCCTGGAGTCCCTTCGGTGAGACCCAGTACTTC; CDR3 protein: CAWSPFGETQYF
V gene: TRBV4-2; clone size: few; D gene: NA; J gene: TRBJ1-2; CDR3 DNA: TGTGCCAGCAGCCAAGATAAGGGCCTAAACTATGGCTACACCTTC; CDR3 protein: CASSQDKGLNYGYTF
V gene: TRBV10-3; clone size: NA; D gene: NA; J gene: TRBJ2-7; CDR3 DNA: TGTGCCATCAGTGGCCCCCGCGGGATCAGCTCCTACGAGCAGTACTTC; CDR3 protein: CAISGPRGISSYEQYF